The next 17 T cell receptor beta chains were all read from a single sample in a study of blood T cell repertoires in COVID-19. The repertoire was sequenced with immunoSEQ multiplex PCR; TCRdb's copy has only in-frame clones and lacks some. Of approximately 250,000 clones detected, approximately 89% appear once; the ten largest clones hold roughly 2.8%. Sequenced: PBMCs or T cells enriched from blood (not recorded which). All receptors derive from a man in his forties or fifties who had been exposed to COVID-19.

This chain's CDR3 is CASNKGQGRDEQYF. The CDR3, as DNA: TGTGCCAGCAACAAGGGACAGGGAAGGGACGAGCAGTACTTC. This rearrangement joins TRBV27 to TRBJ2-7; 9 bases line up with TRBD1. The CDR3 spans 14 residues. Germline CDR1 and CDR2: MNHEY and SMNVEV (reference sequence). The junction had 9 bases not matched to a gene; V was cut back by 7 bases and J by 5 bases.

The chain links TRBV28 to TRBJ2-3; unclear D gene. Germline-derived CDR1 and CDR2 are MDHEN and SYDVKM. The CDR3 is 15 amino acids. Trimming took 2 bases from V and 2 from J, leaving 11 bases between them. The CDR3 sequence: CASSLGVWSTDTQYF. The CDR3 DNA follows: TGTGCCAGCAGTTTAGGAGTGTGGTCCACAGATACGCAGTATTTT.

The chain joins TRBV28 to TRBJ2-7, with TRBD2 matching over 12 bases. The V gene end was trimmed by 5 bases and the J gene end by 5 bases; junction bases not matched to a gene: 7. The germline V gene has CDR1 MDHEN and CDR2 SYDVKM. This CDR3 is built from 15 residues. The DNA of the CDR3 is TGTGCCAGCAGTGAGACTAGCGGGAGTCTCAACGAGCAGTACTTC. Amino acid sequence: CASSETSGSLNEQYF.

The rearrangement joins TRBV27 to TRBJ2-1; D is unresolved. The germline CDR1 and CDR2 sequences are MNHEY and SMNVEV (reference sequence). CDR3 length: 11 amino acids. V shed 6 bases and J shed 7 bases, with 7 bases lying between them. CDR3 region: CASRLANEQFF. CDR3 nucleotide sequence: TGTGCCAGCAGACTCGCTAATGAGCAGTTCTTC.

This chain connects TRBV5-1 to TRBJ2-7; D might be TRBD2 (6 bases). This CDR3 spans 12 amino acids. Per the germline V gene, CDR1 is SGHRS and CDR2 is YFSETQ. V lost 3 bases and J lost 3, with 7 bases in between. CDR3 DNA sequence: TGCGCCAGCAGCTCGACTAGCTACGAGCAGTACTTC. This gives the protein CASSSTSYEQYF.

The CDR3 here is CASSIIGQAIPGELFF. The CDR3 bases are TGTGCCAGTAGTATTATCGGACAGGCAATTCCCGGGGAGCTGTTTTTT. This chain joins TRBV19 and TRBJ2-2, with 7 bases identical to TRBD1. CDR1 is LNHDA and CDR2 is SQIVND in the germline V gene (reference sequence). J lost 6 bases, V lost 3 bases, and 10 bases had no gene match. The CDR3 is 16 residues long.

Here the CDR3 DNA reads TGCGCCAGCAGTGAGTGGGGACAGGGGGCGAGAGCTTTCTTT. It encodes CASSEWGQGARAFF. The rearrangement joins TRBV10-1 to TRBJ1-1, with 12 bases fitting TRBD1. V lost 1 base to trimming and J lost 10 bases; unmatched junction nucleotides: 4. The germline V gene encodes CDR1 WNHNN and CDR2 SYGVQD (reference sequence). This CDR3 contains 14 residues.

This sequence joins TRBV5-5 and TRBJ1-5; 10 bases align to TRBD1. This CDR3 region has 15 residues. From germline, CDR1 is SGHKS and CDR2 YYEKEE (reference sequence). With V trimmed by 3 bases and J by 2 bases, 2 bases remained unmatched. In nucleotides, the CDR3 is TGTGCCAGCAGCTGGGGGACAGGGGGCAATCAGCCCCAGCATTTT. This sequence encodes CASSWGTGGNQPQHF. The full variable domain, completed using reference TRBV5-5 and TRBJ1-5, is DAGVTQSPTHLIKTRGQQVTLRCSPISGHKSVSWYQQVLGQGPQFIFQYYEKEERGRGNFPDRFSARQFPNYSSELNVNALLLGDSALYLCASSWGTGGNQPQHFGDGTRLSIL.

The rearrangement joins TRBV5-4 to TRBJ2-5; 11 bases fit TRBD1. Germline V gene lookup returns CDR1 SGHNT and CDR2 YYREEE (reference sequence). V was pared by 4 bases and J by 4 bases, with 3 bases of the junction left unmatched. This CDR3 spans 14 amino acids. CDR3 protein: CASSTGQGVETQYF. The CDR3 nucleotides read TGTGCCAGCAGCACGGGACAGGGGGTAGAGACCCAGTACTTC.

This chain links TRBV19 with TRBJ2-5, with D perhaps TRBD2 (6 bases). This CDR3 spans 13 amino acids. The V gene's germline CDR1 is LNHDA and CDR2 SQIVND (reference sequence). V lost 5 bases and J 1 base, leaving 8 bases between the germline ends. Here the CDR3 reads CASSQRAQETQYF. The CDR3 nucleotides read TGTGCCAGTAGTCAGCGGGCCCAAGAGACCCAGTACTTC.

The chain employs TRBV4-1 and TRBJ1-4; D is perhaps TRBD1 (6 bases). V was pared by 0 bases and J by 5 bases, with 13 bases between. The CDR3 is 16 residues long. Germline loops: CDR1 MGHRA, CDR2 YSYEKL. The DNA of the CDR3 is TGCGCCAGCAGCCAAGAAGTGCACAGGGAAAATGAAAAACTGTTTTTT. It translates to CASSQEVHRENEKLFF.

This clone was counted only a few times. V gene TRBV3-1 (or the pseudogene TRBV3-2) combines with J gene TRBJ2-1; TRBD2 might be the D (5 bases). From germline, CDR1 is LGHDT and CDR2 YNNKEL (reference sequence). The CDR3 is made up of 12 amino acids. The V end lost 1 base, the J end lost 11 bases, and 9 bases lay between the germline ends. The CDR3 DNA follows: TGTGCCAGCAGCCAAGGCGAGGGAAAGCAGTTCTTC. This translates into CASSQGEGKQFF.

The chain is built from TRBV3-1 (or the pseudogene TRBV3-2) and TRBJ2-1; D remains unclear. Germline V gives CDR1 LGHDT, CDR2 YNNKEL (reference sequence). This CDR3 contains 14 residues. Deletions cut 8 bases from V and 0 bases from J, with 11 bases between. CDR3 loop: CASAAWSSYNEQFF. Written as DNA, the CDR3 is TGTGCCAGCGCCGCCTGGAGCTCCTACAATGAGCAGTTCTTC.

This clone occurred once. Here the CDR3 reads CASSQGTNSGNTIYF. In DNA form, the CDR3 reads TGTGCCAGCAGCCAGGGGACAAACTCTGGAAACACCATATATTTT. The gene calls are TRBV11-2 and TRBJ1-3; TRBD1 is a possible D gene (6 bases). In germline, CDR1 is SGHAT, CDR2 FQNNGV. V gave up 5 bases and J gave up 0 bases, with 11 bases separating them. CDR3 size: 15 residues.

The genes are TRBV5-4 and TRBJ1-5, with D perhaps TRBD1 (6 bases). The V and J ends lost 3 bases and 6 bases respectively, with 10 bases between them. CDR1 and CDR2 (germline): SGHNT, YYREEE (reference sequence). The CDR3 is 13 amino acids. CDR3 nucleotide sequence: TGTGCCAGCAGCTCGGAACAGGGTCAGCCCCAGCATTTT. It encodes CASSSEQGQPQHF.

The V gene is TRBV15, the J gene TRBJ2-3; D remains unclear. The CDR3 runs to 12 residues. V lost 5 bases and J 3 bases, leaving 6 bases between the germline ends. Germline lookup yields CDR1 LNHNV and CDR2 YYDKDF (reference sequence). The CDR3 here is CATSPRTDTQYF. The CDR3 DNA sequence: TGTGCCACCAGCCCCCGGACAGATACGCAGTATTTT. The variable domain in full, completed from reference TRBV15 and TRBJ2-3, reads DAMVIQNPRYQVTQFGKPVTLSCSQTLNHNVMYWYQQKSSQAPKLLFHYYDKDFNNEADTPDNFQSRRPNTSFCFLDIRSPGLGDTAMYLCATSPRTDTQYFGPGTRLTVL.

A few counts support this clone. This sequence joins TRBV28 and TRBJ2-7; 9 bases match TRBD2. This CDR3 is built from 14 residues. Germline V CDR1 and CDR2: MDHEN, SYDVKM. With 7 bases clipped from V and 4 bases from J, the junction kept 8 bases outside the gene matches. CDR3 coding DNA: TGTGCCAGCAAGGTTCAGGCGGGAGGGTACGAGCAGTACTTC. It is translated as CASKVQAGGYEQYF.